Included here is one T cell receptor beta chain sequence, with context. The table lists this clonotype with many counts. There is no known antigen for this receptor. No clone much larger than this one lies a single base away; base qualities are absent. The TCR beta CDR3 regions were amplified from the RNA transcripts. The TCR CDR3 was subjected to a first round of RT-PCR using the HTBI primer set and the Qiagen OneStep RT-PCR kit. A second multiplex PCR round built the libraries, followed by size selection and purification. Sequencing of the libraries was done on an Illumina HiSeq2000 using paired-end 100 bp reads. Concerning the study's data processing: Raw data were processed with SOAPnuke, discarding reads with adapters, uncalled bases, mean Phred below 15, or no exact constant-primer or identifier match. COPE v1.2.5 was used to merge high-quality paired reads, and clonotypes were defined as unique nucleotide sequences. MiTCR v1.1 was used to align clonotypes to the IMGT TRBV, TRBD and TRBJ reference segments. The analysis included only V-J combinations with a frequency above 0.0001, which together covered over 98% of the repertoires. A TCS score was defined as the ratio of F50 (clonal expansion) to E x V (chaos), with BLOSUM62-based TCRdist applied between CDR3 peptides within each V-J. Welch's t-statistics and random forest reduced roughly 500 V-J features to 13, which were used in a naive Bayes classifier (R e1071). TCRdb handled the public reads itself, with Q25 trimming in fastp and clone calling in MiXCR, and kept productive beta chains. When rows share a CDR3 protein, they turn into one entry using the most common DNA and genes. The V and J calls were not made by the authors but by TCRdb's processing. Counted in this sample were approximately 350,000 distinct CDR3 sequences; roughly 15% of them appeared once. The top ten clonotypes cover roughly a fifth of the sample.

This sample was included in a study of T cells in Graves' hyperthyroidism and ophthalmopathy (dated by TCRdb to between 2019 and 2020). The study in broad terms: Peripheral blood samples were taken at the time of initial diagnosis, prior to any treatment. Whether ophthalmopathy could be predicted prospectively was tested in an independent validation cohort made up of under 20 hyperthyroidism patients plus 17 patients who later progressed to ophthalmopathy. Following sampling, methimazole starting at 30 mg daily was given to hyperthyroidism patients, and high-dose intravenous methylprednisolone was given to ophthalmopathy patients. To identify TCR V-J signatures that set the groups apart, the researchers used a discovery cohort of 100 patients, made up of under 50 with Graves' ophthalmopathy and 57 with stable Graves' hyperthyroidism. For training and testing, the 80 to 100 patients in the discovery cohort were randomly divided in a 7:3 ratio. Thyroid tissue and blood T-cell repertoires from more than five Graves' hyperthyroidism patients were also compared in the study. The paper reports TCR Vbeta CDR3 sequencing of some 140 peripheral blood samples: 40 or so ophthalmopathy, fewer than 80 hyperthyroidism and approximately 17 progressor patients. Beyond this particular receptor, the publication reports: Most expanded thyroid clonotypes (frequency above 0.001) were also detected in blood, suggesting blood repertoires may reflect thyroid immune responses. No statistical method was used to fix the sample size in advance, and group allocation was not hidden from the investigators. In validation, progression to ophthalmopathy was predicted by the model with about 70% sensitivity and 72.22% specificity, a median of roughly six months before onset. In cross-validation, a model built on a 13 V-J signature told ophthalmopathy apart from stable hyperthyroidism with 87.88% sensitivity and about 81% specificity, and in testing the same model reached 80%/75%.

As encoded in the germline V gene, CDR1 is SNHLY while CDR2 is FYNNEI. The CDR3 holds 13 amino acids from the cysteine to the phenylalanine. Here the CDR3 DNA is all that survives: 39 bases in frame from base 1. V and J are truncated by 3 bases and 6 bases respectively, leaving an intervening sequence of 8 bases. Moderately to severely active disease, a Clinical Activity Score of at least 3, a NOSPECS grade of at least 4, and a duration under 3 months were present in ophthalmopathy patients. Exclusion was applied to patients with uncontrolled infections, other autoimmune diseases, pregnancy or lactation. Diagnoses relied on clinical symptoms, serum thyroxine and TRAb, thyroid ultrasound and orbital computed tomography. PBMCs were isolated from more than 9 ml of fresh peripheral blood by Ficoll-Paque density gradient centrifugation. Trizol reagent was used to extract total RNA, and RNA quality was then checked on an Agilent 2100 Bioanalyzer.

The sample taken for sequencing was blood. The sequence was collected from a woman aged 60-75 years with Graves' ophthalmopathy. The V gene is TRBV2 and the J gene is TRBJ2-2; a tentative D match to TRBD2 spans 5 bases. The CDR3 reads as follows: CASSDEAAGELFF. The DNA reads TGTGCCAGCAGTGACGAAGCGGCCGGGGAGCTGTTTTTT.